The sequence of this TCR beta chain was determined in a study of T cell responses to AZD1222 COVID-19 vaccine. Sequencing used immunoSEQ multiplex PCR; TCRdb keeps in-frame clones, though not all of them. The sample consists of 60,000 or so clones, roughly 82% of them appearing once. This specimen consisted of peripheral blood, obtained on day 0 of AZD1222 vaccination. The clonotype originates from an adult in good health.

CDR3 DNA: TGTGCCAGCAGCTCCTGGGACCTCGGGGACGACTACTACAATGAGCAGTTCTTC. Translation: CASSSWDLGDDYYNEQFF. This rearrangement joins TRBV11-3 to TRBJ2-1; possibly TRBD1 or TRBD2 for D (5 bases each). Germline CDR1 SGHNT, CDR2 YENEEA. The CDR3 is made up of 18 amino acids. Trimming took off 4 bases at V and 3 bases at J, with 22 bases between the two ends.